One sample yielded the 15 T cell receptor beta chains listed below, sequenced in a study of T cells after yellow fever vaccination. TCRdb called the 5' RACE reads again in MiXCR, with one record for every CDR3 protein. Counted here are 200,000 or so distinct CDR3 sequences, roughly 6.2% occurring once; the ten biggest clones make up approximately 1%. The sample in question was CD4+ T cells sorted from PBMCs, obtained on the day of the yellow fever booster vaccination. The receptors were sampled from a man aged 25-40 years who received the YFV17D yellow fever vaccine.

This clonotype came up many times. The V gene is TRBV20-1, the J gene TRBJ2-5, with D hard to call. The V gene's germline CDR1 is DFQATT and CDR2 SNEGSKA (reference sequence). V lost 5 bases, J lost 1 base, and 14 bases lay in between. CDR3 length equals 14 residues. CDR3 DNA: TGCAGTGCTCTCACCGAACCTATCCAAGAGACCCAGTACTTC. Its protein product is CSALTEPIQETQYF.

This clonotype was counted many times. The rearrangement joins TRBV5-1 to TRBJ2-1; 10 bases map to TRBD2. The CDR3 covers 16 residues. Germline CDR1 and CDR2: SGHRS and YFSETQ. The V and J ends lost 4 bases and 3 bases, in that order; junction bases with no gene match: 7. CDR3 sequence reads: CASSLALAGVYNEQFF. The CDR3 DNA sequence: TGCGCCAGCAGCCTGGCCCTAGCGGGAGTCTACAATGAGCAGTTCTTC.

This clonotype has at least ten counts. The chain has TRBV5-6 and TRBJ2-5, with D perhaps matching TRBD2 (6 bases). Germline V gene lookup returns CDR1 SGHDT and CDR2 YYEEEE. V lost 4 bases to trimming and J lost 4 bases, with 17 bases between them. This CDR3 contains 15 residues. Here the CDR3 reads CASSPPLGGGETQYF. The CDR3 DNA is TGTGCCAGCAGCCCACCCCTTGGGGGAGGAGAGACCCAGTACTTC.

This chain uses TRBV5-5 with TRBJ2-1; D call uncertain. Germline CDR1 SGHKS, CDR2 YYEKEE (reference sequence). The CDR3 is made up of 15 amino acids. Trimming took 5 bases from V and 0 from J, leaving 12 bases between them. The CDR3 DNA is TGTGCCAGCAGAGACTTTCCCGGCTCCTACAATGAGCAGTTCTTC. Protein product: CASRDFPGSYNEQFF.

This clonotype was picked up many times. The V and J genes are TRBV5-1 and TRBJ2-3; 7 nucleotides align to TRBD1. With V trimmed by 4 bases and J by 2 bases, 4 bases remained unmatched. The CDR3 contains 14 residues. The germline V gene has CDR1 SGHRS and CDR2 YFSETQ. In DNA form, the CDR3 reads TGCGCCAGCAGCATCCAGGGGGACACAGATACGCAGTATTTT. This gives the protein CASSIQGDTDTQYF.

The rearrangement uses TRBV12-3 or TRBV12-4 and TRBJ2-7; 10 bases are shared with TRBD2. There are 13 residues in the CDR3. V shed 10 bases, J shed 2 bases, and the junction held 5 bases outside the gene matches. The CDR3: CATKLAGPYEQYF. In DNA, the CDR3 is TGTGCCACCAAACTAGCGGGACCCTACGAGCAGTACTTC.

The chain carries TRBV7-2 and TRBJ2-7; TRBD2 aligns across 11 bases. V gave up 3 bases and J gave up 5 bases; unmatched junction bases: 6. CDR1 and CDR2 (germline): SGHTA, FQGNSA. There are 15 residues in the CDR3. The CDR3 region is CASSFLAGGRDEQYF. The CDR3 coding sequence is TGTGCCAGCAGCTTTCTAGCGGGAGGTAGGGACGAGCAGTACTTC.

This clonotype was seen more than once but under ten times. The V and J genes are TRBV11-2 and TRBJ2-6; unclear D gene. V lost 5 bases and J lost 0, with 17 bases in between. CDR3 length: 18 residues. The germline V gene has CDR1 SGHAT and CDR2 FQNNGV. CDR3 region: CASSARVHPLSGANVLTF. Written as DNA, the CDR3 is TGTGCCAGCAGCGCCCGAGTGCACCCGCTCTCTGGGGCCAACGTCCTGACTTTC. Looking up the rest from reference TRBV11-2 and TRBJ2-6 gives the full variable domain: EAGVAQSPRYKIIEKRQSVAFWCNPISGHATLYWYQQILGQGPKLLIQFQNNGVVDDSQLPKDRFSAERLKGVDSTLKIQPAKLEDSAVYLCASSARVHPLSGANVLTFGAGSRLTVL.

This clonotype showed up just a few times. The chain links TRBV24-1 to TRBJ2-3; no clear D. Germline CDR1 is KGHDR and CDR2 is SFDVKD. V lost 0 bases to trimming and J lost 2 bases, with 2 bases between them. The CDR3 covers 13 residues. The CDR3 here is CATSDLFTDTQYF. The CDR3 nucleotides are TGTGCCACCAGTGATTTGTTCACAGATACGCAGTATTTT.

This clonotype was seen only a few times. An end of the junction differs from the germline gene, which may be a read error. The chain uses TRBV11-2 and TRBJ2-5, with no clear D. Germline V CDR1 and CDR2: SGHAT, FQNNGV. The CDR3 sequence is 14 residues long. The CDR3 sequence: CASSQSGSQDTQYF. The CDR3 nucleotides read TGTGCCAGCAGCCAAAGTGGCTCCCAAGATACCCAGTACTTC.

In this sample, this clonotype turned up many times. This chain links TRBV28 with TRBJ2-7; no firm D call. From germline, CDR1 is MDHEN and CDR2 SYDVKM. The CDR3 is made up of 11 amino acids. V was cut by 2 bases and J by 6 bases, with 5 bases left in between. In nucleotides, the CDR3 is TGTGCCAGCAGTTTAGGCCTCGAGCAGTACTTC. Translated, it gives CASSLGLEQYF.

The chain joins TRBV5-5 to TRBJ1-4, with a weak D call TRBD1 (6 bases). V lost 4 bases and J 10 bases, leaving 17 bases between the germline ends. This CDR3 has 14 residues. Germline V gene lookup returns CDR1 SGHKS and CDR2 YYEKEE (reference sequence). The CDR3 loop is CASSQGTMLGKLFF. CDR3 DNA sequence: TGTGCCAGCAGCCAGGGGACGATGCTGGGAAAACTGTTTTTT.

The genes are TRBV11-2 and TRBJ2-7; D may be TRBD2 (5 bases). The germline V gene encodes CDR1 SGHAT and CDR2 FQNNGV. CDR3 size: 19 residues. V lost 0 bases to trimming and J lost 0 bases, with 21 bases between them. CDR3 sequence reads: CASSLDPGRPTQSSYEQYF. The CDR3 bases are TGTGCCAGCAGCTTAGATCCGGGAAGGCCCACCCAGAGCTCCTACGAGCAGTACTTC.

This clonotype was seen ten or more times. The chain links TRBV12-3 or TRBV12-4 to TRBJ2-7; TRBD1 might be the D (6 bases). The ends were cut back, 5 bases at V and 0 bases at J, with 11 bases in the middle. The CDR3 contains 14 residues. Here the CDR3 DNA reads TGTGCCAGCAGTAGGACAGATAGCTCCTACGAGCAGTACTTC. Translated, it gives CASSRTDSSYEQYF.

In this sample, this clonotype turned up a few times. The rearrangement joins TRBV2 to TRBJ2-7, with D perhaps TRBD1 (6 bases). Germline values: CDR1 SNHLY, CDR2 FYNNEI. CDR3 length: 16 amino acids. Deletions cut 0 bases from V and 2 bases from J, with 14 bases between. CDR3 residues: CASSEAHAPGAYEQYF. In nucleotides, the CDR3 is TGTGCCAGCAGTGAAGCGCATGCGCCAGGGGCCTACGAGCAGTACTTC.